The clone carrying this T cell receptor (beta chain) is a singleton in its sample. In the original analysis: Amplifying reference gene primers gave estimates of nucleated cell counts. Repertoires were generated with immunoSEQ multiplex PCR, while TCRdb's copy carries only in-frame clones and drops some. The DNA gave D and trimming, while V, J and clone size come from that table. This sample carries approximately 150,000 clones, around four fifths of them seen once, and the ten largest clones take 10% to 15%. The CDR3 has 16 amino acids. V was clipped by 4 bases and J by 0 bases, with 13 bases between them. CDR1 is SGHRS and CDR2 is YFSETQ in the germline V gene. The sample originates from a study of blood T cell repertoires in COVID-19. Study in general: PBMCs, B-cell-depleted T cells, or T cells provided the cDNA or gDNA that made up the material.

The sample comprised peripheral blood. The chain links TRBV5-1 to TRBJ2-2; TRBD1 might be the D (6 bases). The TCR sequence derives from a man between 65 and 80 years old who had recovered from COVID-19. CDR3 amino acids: CASSPGQFANTGELFF. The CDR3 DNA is TGCGCCAGCAGCCCAGGACAGTTCGCGAACACCGGGGAGCTGTTTTTT. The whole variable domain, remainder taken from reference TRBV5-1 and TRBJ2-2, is KAGVTQTPRYLIKTRGQQVTLSCSPISGHRSVSWYQQTPGQGLQFLFEYFSETQRNKGNFPGRFSGRQFSNSRSEMNVSTLELGDSALYLCASSPGQFANTGELFFGEGSRLTVL.